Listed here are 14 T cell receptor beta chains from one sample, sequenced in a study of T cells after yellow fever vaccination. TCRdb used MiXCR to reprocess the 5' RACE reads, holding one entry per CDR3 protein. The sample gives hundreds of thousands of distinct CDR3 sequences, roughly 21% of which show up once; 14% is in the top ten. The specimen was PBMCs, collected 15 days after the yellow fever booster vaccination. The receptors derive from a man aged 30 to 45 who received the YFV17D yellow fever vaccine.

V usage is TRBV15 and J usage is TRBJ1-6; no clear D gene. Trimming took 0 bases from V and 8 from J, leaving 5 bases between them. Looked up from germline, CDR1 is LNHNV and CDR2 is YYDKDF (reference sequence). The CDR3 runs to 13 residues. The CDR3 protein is CATSRDGDSPLHF. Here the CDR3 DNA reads TGTGCCACCAGCAGAGATGGGGATTCACCCCTCCACTTT. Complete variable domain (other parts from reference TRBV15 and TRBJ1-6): DAMVIQNPRYQVTQFGKPVTLSCSQTLNHNVMYWYQQKSSQAPKLLFHYYDKDFNNEADTPDNFQSRRPNTSFCFLDIRSPGLGDTAMYLCATSRDGDSPLHFGNGTRLTVT.

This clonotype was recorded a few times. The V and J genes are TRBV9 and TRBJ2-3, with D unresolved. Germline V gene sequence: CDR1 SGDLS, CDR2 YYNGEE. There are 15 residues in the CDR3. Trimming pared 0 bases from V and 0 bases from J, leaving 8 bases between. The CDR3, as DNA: TGTGCCAGCAGCGTAGTGGCAGCTAGCACAGATACGCAGTATTTT. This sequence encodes CASSVVAASTDTQYF.

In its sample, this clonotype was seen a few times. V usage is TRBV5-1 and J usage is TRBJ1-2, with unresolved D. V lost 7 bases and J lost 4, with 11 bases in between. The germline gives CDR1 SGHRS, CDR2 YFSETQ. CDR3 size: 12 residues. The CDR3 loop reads CASAQGLYGYTF. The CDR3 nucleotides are TGCGCCAGCGCCCAAGGGCTCTATGGCTACACCTTC. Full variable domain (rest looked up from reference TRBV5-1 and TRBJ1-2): KAGVTQTPRYLIKTRGQQVTLSCSPISGHRSVSWYQQTPGQGLQFLFEYFSETQRNKGNFPGRFSGRQFSNSRSEMNVSTLELGDSALYLCASAQGLYGYTFGSGTRLTVV.

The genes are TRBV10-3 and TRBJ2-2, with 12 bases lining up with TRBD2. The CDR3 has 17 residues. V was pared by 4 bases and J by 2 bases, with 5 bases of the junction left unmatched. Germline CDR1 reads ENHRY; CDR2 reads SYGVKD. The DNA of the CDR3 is TGTGCCATCAGTGCACCTAGCGGGAGGGATAACACCGGGGAGCTGTTTTTT. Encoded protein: CAISAPSGRDNTGELFF.

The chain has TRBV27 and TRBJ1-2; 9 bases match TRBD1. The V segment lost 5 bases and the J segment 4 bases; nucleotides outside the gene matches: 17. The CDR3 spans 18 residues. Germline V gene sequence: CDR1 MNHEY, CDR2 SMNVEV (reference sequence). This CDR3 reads CASSKYSQGARPSYGYTF. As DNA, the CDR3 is TGTGCCAGCAGTAAATACTCACAGGGGGCGCGTCCCTCCTATGGCTACACCTTC.

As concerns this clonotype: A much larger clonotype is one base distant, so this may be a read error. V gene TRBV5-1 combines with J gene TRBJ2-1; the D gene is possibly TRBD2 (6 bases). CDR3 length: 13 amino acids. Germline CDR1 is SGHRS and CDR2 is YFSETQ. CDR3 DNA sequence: TGCGTCAGCAGCTTAGGCGTGGAGGGTGAGCAGTTCTTC. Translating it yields CVSSLGVEGEQFF. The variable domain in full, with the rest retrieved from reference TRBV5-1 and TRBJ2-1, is KAGVTQTPRYLIKTRGQQVTLSCSPISGHRSVSWYQQTPGQGLQFLFEYFSETQRNKGNFPGRFSGRQFSNSRSEMNVSTLELGDSALYLCVSSLGVEGEQFFGPGTRLTVL.

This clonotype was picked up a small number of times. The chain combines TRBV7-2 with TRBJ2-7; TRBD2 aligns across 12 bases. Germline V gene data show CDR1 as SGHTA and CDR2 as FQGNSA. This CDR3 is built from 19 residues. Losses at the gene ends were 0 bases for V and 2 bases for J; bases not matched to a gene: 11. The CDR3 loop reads CASSLAPPSGRVNAYEQYF. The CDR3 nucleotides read TGTGCCAGCAGCTTAGCCCCCCCTAGCGGGAGGGTAAACGCCTACGAGCAGTACTTC.

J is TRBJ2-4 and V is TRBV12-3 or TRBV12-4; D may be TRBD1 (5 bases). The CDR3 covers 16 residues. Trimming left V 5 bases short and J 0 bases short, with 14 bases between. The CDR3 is CASSLHSRVAKNIQYF. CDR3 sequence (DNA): TGTGCCAGCAGTCTACACAGCAGGGTAGCCAAAAACATTCAGTACTTC.

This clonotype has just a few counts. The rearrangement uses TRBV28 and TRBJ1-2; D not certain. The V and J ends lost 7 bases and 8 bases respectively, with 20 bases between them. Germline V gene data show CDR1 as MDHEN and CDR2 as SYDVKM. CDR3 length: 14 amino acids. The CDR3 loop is CASTTTSRPAGYTF. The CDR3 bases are TGTGCCAGCACAACCACCTCCAGGCCTGCCGGCTACACCTTC.

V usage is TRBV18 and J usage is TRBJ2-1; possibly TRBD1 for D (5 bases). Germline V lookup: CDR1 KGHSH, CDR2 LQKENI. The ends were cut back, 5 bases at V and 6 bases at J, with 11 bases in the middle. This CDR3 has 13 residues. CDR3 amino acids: CASSIPGSNEQFF. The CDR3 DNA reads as TGTGCCAGCTCAATTCCAGGGTCCAATGAGCAGTTCTTC.

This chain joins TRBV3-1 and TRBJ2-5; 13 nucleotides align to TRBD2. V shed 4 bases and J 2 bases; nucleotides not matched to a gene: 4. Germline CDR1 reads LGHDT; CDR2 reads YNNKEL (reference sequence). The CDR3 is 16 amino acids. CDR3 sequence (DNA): TGTGCCAGCAGCCGCAGGACTAGCGGGGGTCAAGAGACCCAGTACTTC. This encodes CASSRRTSGGQETQYF.

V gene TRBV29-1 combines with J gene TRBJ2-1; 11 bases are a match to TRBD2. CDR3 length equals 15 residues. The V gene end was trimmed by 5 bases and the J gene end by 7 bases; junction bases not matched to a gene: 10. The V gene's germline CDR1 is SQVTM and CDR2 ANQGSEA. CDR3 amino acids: CSVPAGTSGFNEQFF. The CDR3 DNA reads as TGCAGCGTTCCAGCCGGGACTAGCGGTTTTAATGAGCAGTTCTTC.

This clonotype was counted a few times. The CDR3 is CSVEDPYEQYF. The CDR3 coding sequence is TGCAGCGTTGAAGATCCCTACGAGCAGTACTTC. The chain employs TRBV29-1 and TRBJ2-7, with D unresolved. CDR3 size: 11 residues. The germline CDR1 and CDR2 sequences are SQVTM and ANQGSEA. The V end was cut by 0 bases, the J end by 2 bases, with 2 bases between.

The CDR3 coding sequence is TGCGCCAGCAGCTTCGTAGGGGATGAAGAGACCCAGTACTTC. Amino acid sequence: CASSFVGDEETQYF. This chain links TRBV5-1 with TRBJ2-5, with D possibly TRBD1 on 5 matching bases. V gave up 2 bases and J gave up 3 bases, with 11 bases separating them. Per the germline V gene, CDR1 is SGHRS and CDR2 is YFSETQ. This CDR3 comprises 14 residues.